The TCR beta chain under discussion was sequenced for a study of T and B cells in COVID-19 patients. V lost 3 bases and J lost 6, with 14 bases in between. This CDR3 has 15 residues. CDR1 is LNHNV and CDR2 is YYDKDF in the germline V gene (reference sequence). TRB rearrangements were amplified by multiplex PCR with BIOMED2 TRB-A/B primers. MiXCR was run by TCRdb on the multiplex PCR reads, yielding one entry per CDR3 protein. The table lists about 27,000 distinct CDR3 sequences, around a third of them singletons. This clonotype was seen at least ten times. Each TRB amplification used roughly 240-550 ng of genomic DNA from blood.

Sequenced input: blood. The sequence derives from a human donor who had recovered from COVID-19. The V gene is TRBV15, the J gene TRBJ1-4; D possibly corresponds to TRBD1 (5 bases). The CDR3 reads CATSRAGVAYEKLFF. Written as DNA, the CDR3 is TGTGCCACCAGCAGGGCGGGGGTGGCGTATGAAAAACTGTTTTTT.